This T cell receptor (beta chain) was sequenced in a study of blood T cell repertoires in COVID-19. Turning to the study itself: Researchers got acute and convalescent COVID-19 samples from the United States, Italy and Spain.

Study processing details: Estimation of nucleated cell counts relied on the amplification of reference gene primers. Profiled with immunoSEQ multiplex PCR; TCRdb holds only in-frame clones, not every one. V and J calls and clone size come straight from that table; D and trimming were deduced from the DNA. The data contain 30,000 to 40,000 clones, 70% to 80% of them singletons. V shed 3 bases, J shed 5 bases, and the junction held 5 bases outside the gene matches. Germline values: CDR1 SGHDN, CDR2 FVKESK. The CDR3 length is 16 residues. The origin of this receptor is a man between 65 and 85 years old with acute or convalescent COVID-19. This chain connects TRBV14 to TRBJ2-1; 12 bases map to TRBD2. The sequenced sample consisted of peripheral blood. The CDR3 DNA follows: TGTGCCAGCAGCCACCTAGCGGGAGGGGGAGACAATGAGCAGTTCTTC. Encoded protein: CASSHLAGGGDNEQFF.